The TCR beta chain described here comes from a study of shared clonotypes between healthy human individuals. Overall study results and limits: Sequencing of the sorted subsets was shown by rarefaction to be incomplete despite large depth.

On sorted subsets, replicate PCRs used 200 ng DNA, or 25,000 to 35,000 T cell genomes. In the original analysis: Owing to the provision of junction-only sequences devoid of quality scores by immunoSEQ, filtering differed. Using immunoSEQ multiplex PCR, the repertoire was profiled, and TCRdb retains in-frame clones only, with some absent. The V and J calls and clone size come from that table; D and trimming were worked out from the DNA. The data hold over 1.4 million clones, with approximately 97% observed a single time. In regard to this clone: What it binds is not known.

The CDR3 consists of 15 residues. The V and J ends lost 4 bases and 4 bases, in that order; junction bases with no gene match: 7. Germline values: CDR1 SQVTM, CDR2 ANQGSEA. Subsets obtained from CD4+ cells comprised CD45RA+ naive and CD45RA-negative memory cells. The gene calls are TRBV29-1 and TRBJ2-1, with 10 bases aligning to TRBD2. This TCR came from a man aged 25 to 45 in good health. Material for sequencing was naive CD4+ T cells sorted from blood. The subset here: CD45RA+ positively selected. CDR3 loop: CSVGMTSGLYNEQFF. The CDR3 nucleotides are TGCAGCGTTGGTATGACTAGCGGGCTTTACAATGAGCAGTTCTTC.